This T cell receptor (beta chain) was recovered during a study of blood T cell repertoires in COVID-19. The table lists this clone with a count of one. Original analysis: Amplified reference gene primers provided the basis for estimating nucleated cell counts. Profiled with immunoSEQ multiplex PCR; TCRdb holds only in-frame clones, not every one. The V and J calls and clone size come from that table; D and trimming were worked out from the DNA. The sample holds about 140,000 clones, about 90% seen once. The CDR3 runs 16 residues. Germline CDR1 reads MNHEY; CDR2 reads SMNVEV (reference sequence). The V end was cut by 1 base, the J end by 7 bases, with 20 bases between.

This rearrangement joins TRBV27 to TRBJ2-7; the D is unclear. Sequenced material: peripheral blood. The sequence came from a man between 50 and 59 years old with active or convalescent COVID-19. The CDR3 sequence is CASSLLASANPLEQYF. CDR3 bases: TGTGCCAGCAGTTTATTAGCTTCGGCTAACCCCCTAGAGCAGTACTTC.